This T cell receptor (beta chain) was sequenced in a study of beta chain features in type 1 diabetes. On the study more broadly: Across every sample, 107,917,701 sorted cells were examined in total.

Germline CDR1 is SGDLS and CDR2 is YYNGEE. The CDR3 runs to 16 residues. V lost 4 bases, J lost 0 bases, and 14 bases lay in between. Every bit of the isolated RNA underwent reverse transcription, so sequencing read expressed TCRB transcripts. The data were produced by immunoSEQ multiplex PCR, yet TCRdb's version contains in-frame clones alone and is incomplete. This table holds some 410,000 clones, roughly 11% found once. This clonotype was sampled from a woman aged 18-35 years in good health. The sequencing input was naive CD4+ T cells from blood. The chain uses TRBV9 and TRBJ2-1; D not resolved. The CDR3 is CASSPSDLPSYNEQFF. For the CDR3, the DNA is TGTGCCAGCAGCCCTTCAGATTTGCCCTCCTACAATGAGCAGTTCTTC.